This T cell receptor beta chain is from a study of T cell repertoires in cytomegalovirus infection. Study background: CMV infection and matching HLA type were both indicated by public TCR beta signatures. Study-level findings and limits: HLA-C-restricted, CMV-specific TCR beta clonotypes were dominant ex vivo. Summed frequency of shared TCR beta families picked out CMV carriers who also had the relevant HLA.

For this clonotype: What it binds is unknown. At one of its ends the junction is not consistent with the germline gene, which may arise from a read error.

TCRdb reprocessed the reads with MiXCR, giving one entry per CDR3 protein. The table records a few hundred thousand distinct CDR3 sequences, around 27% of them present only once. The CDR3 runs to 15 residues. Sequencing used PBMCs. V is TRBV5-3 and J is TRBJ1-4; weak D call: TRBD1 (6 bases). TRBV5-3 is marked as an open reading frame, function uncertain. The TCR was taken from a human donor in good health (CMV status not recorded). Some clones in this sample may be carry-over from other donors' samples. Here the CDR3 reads CASSSSTGSREKLFF. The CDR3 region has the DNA TGTGCCAGCAGCTCCTCGACAGGATCGCGTGAAAAACTGTTTTTT.